These 20 T cell receptor beta chains originate from one sample sequenced in a study of blood T cells in healthy people across ages. A second 7 to 11 cycle PCR used barcoded and J-beta primers. One entry per CDR3 protein results from TCRdb running MiXCR on the 5' RACE reads. The sample holds about 1.5 million distinct CDR3 sequences, approximately 42% seen once. Sample: blood. The receptors derive from a woman younger than 35 in good health.

Details on this clonotype: A read error may produce the germline difference seen at one junction end. V gene TRBV30 combines with J gene TRBJ1-2; no firm D call. Germline assignment: CDR1 GTSNPN and CDR2 SVGIG (reference sequence). This CDR3 has 11 amino acids. CDR3 sequence (DNA): TGTGCCGGGAGTGTACGATATGGCTACACCTTC. This translates into CAGSVRYGYTF.

The chain has TRBV5-1 and TRBJ2-1, with 9 positions matching TRBD2. CDR3 length: 16 amino acids. V lost 7 bases to trimming and J lost 8 bases; unmatched junction nucleotides: 16. CDR1 is SGHRS and CDR2 is YFSETQ in the germline V gene. The CDR3 region is CASELLSTSGKHEQFF. CDR3 coding DNA: TGCGCCAGCGAGCTCCTCTCGACTAGCGGTAAACATGAGCAGTTCTTC.

This clonotype was counted between two and nine times. J is TRBJ2-3 and V is TRBV10-1, with 8 nucleotides matching TRBD2. V lost 0 bases, J lost 9 bases, and 8 bases stayed unmatched. Germline lookup yields CDR1 WNHNN and CDR2 SYGVQD (reference sequence). This CDR3 spans 15 amino acids. The CDR3 here is CASSESNGGAETQYF. The CDR3 nucleotides read TGCGCCAGCAGTGAGTCGAACGGGGGGGCCGAAACGCAGTATTTT.

The chain is built from TRBV6-2 or TRBV6-3 and TRBJ2-7, with 10 bases fitting TRBD2. CDR1 is MNHEY, CDR2 SVGEGT, per germline. The length of the CDR3 is 16 residues. The junction had 8 bases not matched to a gene; V was cut back by 4 bases and J by 2 bases. For the CDR3, the DNA is TGTGCCAGCAGTTTCCCGAGACTAGCGGGCCCCTACGAGCAGTACTTC. Encoded protein: CASSFPRLAGPYEQYF.

This clonotype was seen more than once but under ten times. The chain links TRBV20-1 to TRBJ2-4; D not resolved. The DNA end favors TRBJ2-7, so the J call may be wrong. Germline loops: CDR1 DFQATT, CDR2 SNEGSKA (reference sequence). The CDR3 is 11 residues long. The CDR3 DNA reads as TGCAGTGCTGGCGCCGCTGGCGAGCAGTACTTC. Translating it yields CSAGAAGEQYF.

Many counts were recorded for this clonotype. This chain links TRBV6-2 or TRBV6-3 with TRBJ1-6; D is uncertain. CDR3 length: 12 amino acids. From germline, CDR1 is MNHEY and CDR2 SVGEGT. V lost 6 bases, J lost 5 bases, and 5 bases lay in between. The CDR3 sequence: CASSRDNSPLHF. CDR3 DNA: TGTGCCAGCAGCCGGGATAATTCACCCCTCCACTTT.

The gene calls are TRBV7-8 and TRBJ2-7, with 8 positions matching TRBD1. CDR3 length: 16 residues. Germline assignment: CDR1 SGHVS and CDR2 FQNEAQ. With 2 bases clipped from V and 2 bases from J, the junction kept 8 bases outside the gene matches. The CDR3 DNA reads as TGTGCCAGCAGCTTATTAGAATCGACAGGGGCCTACGAGCAGTACTTC. This encodes CASSLLESTGAYEQYF.

This chain joins TRBV3-1 and TRBJ1-2; 9 nucleotides agree with TRBD1. This CDR3 spans 15 amino acids. V lost 4 bases to trimming and J lost 2 bases; unmatched junction nucleotides: 5. The germline V gene has CDR1 LGHDT and CDR2 YNNKEL (reference sequence). The CDR3 is CASSPWDRENYGYTF. CDR3 coding DNA: TGTGCCAGCAGCCCCTGGGACAGGGAGAACTATGGCTACACCTTC. The full variable domain, in which reference TRBV3-1 and TRBJ1-2 provide the parts outside the CDR3, is DTAVSQTPKYLVTQMGNDKSIKCEQNLGHDTMYWYKQDSKKFLKIMFSYNNKELIINETVPNRFSPKSPDKAHLNLHINSLELGDSAVYFCASSPWDRENYGYTFGSGTRLTVV.

There are a few counts of this clonotype. This sequence joins TRBV10-3 and TRBJ1-6, with D perhaps TRBD1 (5 bases). Looked up from germline, CDR1 is ENHRY and CDR2 is SYGVKD. The CDR3 loop spans 17 amino acids. V shed 2 bases and J shed 7 bases, with 18 bases lying between them. For the CDR3, the DNA is TGTGCCATCAGTGAGCCGACCAAAACAGGAGTAAATTCACCCCTCCACTTT. Translating it yields CAISEPTKTGVNSPLHF.

The chain combines TRBV20-1 with TRBJ2-7; D unresolved. Deletions cut 1 base from V and 7 bases from J, with 8 bases between. Germline-derived CDR1 and CDR2 are DFQATT and SNEGSKA (reference sequence). The CDR3 consists of 11 residues. The CDR3 protein is CSARVLHEQYF. The DNA for the CDR3 is TGCAGTGCTAGAGTACTCCATGAGCAGTACTTC.

This rearrangement joins TRBV6-1 to TRBJ2-7, with D possibly called TRBD1 or TRBD2 (6 bases each). The CDR3 sequence is 14 residues long. V lost 7 bases and J 3 bases, leaving 16 bases between the germline ends. Germline CDR1 is MNHNS and CDR2 is SASEGT. DNA of the CDR3: TGTGCCAGCAAGCAGGGGATCGGGAGCTACGAGCAGTACTTC. Amino acid sequence: CASKQGIGSYEQYF.

This sequence joins TRBV27 and TRBJ2-3; unclear D gene. Trimming pared 8 bases from V and 3 bases from J, leaving 12 bases between. The CDR3 covers 13 residues. CDR1 is MNHEY, CDR2 SMNVEV, per germline (reference sequence). The CDR3 loop reads CASGPYETDTQYF. CDR3 sequence (DNA): TGTGCCAGCGGCCCGTATGAGACAGATACGCAGTATTTT.

This clonotype was counted between two and nine times. For the CDR3, the DNA is TGTGCCAGCAGTTTCGGGACACGCGAGACCCAGTACTTC. Its protein is CASSFGTRETQYF. The rearrangement joins TRBV27 to TRBJ2-5; D might be TRBD1 (6 bases). Germline V lookup: CDR1 MNHEY, CDR2 SMNVEV (reference sequence). The CDR3 runs 13 residues. Trimming stripped 3 bases from V and 5 bases from J, with 10 bases between.

The chain couples TRBV27 to TRBJ1-5; no definite D call. The CDR3 length is 16 residues. The germline CDR1 and CDR2 sequences are MNHEY and SMNVEV (reference sequence). V lost 5 bases and J 1 base, leaving 15 bases between the germline ends. CDR3: CASSPRGGGSNQPQHF. CDR3 nucleotide sequence: TGTGCCAGCAGTCCCCGAGGAGGCGGGAGCAATCAGCCCCAGCATTTT.

The V and J genes are TRBV21-1 and TRBJ1-5. TRBV21-1 is noted as a pseudogene. The CDR3 is made up of 17 amino acids. The chain's CDR3 is CASSKKGRGGSNQPQHF. CDR3 coding DNA: TGTGCCAGCAGCAAAAAGGGGAGGGGGGGCAGCAATCAGCCCCAGCATTTT.

V gene TRBV7-9 combines with J gene TRBJ1-1; 8 positions match TRBD1. The V and J ends lost 6 bases and 3 bases, in that order; junction bases with no gene match: 9. This CDR3 region has 15 residues. Germline CDR1 reads SEHNR; CDR2 reads FQNEAQ (reference sequence). The CDR3 bases are TGTGCCAGCAGTCCTCAGGACAGGGCGGACACTGAAGCTTTCTTT. As protein: CASSPQDRADTEAFF.

This clonotype was detected only a few times. The V and J genes are TRBV20-1 and TRBJ2-7; 7 bases agree with TRBD1. Germline-derived CDR1 and CDR2 are DFQATT and SNEGSKA (reference sequence). This CDR3 has 15 residues. V lost 0 bases, J lost 1 base, and 6 bases stayed unmatched. The DNA for the CDR3 is TGCAGTGCTAGAGATGGGACAGTCCTTTCCTACGAGCAGTACTTC. Translation gives CSARDGTVLSYEQYF.

This clonotype showed up just a few times. The chain links TRBV12-3 or TRBV12-4 to TRBJ2-1; TRBD1 is a possible D gene (5 bases). Trimming removed 7 bases at V and 6 bases at J, with 19 bases between. The CDR3 has 15 residues. Written as DNA, the CDR3 is TGTGCCAGCACCCCCCTCGACAGCAAGCCCAATGAGCAGTTCTTC. It yields the protein CASTPLDSKPNEQFF.

This clonotype was detected only a few times. The gene calls are TRBV14 and TRBJ2-2; D gene ambiguous. This CDR3 spans 16 amino acids. Germline loops: CDR1 SGHDN, CDR2 FVKESK. Trimming took off 4 bases at V and 5 bases at J, with 17 bases between the two ends. The CDR3 protein is CASSPSPFTVTGELFF. The CDR3 DNA follows: TGTGCCAGCAGCCCAAGCCCGTTCACAGTTACCGGGGAGCTGTTTTTT. Full variable domain (rest looked up from reference TRBV14 and TRBJ2-2): EAGVTQFPSHSVIEKGQTVTLRCDPISGHDNLYWYRRVMGKEIKFLLHFVKESKQDESGMPNNRFLAERTGGTYSTLKVQPAELEDSGVYFCASSPSPFTVTGELFFGEGSRLTVL.

This clonotype was seen more than once but under ten times. The chain recombines TRBV29-1 with TRBJ1-1; D unresolved. Germline CDR1 SQVTM, CDR2 ANQGSEA. The CDR3 is made up of 11 amino acids. Trimming took 3 bases from V and 2 from J, leaving 4 bases between them. The CDR3 DNA reads TGCAGCGTTGACTTTAACACTGAAGCTTTCTTT. As protein: CSVDFNTEAFF. Combining the CDR3 with reference TRBV29-1 and TRBJ1-1 gives the whole variable domain SAVISQKPSRDICQRGTSLTIQCQVDSQVTMMFWYRQQPGQSLTLIATANQGSEATYESGFVIDKFPISRPNLTFSTLTVSNMSPEDSSIYLCSVDFNTEAFFGQGTRLTVV.